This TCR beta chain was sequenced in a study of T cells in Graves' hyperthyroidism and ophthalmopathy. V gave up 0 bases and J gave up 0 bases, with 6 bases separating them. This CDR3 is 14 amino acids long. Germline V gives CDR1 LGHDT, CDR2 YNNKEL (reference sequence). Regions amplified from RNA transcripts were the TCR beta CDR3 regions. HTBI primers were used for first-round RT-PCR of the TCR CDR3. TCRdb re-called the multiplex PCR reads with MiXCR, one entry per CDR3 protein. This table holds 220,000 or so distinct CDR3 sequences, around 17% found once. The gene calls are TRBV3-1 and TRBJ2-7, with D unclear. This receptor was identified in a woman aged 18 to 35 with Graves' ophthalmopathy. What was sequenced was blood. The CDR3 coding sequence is TGTGCCAGCAGCCAAGATGTGAGCTCCTACGAGCAGTACTTC. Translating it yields CASSQDVSSYEQYF.